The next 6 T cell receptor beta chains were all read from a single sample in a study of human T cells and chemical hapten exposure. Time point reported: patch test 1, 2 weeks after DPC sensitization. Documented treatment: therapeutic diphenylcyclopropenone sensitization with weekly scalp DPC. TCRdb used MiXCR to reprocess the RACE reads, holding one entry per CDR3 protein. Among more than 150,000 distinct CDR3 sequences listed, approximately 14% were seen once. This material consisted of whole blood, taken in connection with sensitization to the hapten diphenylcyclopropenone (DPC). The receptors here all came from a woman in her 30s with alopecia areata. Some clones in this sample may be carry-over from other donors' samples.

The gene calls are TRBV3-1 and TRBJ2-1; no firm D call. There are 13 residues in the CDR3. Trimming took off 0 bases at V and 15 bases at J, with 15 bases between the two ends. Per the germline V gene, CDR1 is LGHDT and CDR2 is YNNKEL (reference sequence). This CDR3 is CASSQDTIPLTFF. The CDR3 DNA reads TGTGCCAGCAGCCAAGATACTATTCCCTTGACGTTCTTC.

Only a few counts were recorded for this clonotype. CDR3 in amino acids: CSAEGSVPPDTQYF. The CDR3 nucleotides are TGCAGCGCTGAGGGGAGTGTCCCCCCAGATACGCAGTATTTT. J is TRBJ2-3 and V is TRBV29-1; D may correspond to TRBD1 or TRBD2 (5 bases each). Germline values: CDR1 SQVTM, CDR2 ANQGSEA. The CDR3 runs 14 residues. Trimming cost V 7 bases and J 4 bases, with 18 bases left between them.

The CDR3 is CAISRTVPSYEQYF. As DNA, the CDR3 is TGTGCCATCAGCAGGACAGTTCCCTCCTACGAGCAGTACTTC. This rearrangement joins TRBV10-3 to TRBJ2-7, with a possible D match to TRBD1 (6 bases). Germline lookup yields CDR1 ENHRY and CDR2 SYGVKD. Between the trimmed V and J ends, which lost 6 bases and 0 bases, there was a span of 12 bases. The CDR3 runs 14 residues.

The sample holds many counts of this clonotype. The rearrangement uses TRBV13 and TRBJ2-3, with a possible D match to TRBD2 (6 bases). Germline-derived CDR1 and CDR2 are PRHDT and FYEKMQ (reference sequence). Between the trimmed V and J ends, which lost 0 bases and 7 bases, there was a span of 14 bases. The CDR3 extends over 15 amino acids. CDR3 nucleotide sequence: TGTGCCAGCAGCTTAGGACGGGGGTCCCGGAATACGCAGTATTTT. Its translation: CASSLGRGSRNTQYF. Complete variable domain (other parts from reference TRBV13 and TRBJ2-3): AAGVIQSPRHLIKEKRETATLKCYPIPRHDTVYWYQQGPGQDPQFLISFYEKMQSDKGSIPDRFSAQQFSDYHSELNMSSLELGDSALYFCASSLGRGSRNTQYFGPGTRLTVL.

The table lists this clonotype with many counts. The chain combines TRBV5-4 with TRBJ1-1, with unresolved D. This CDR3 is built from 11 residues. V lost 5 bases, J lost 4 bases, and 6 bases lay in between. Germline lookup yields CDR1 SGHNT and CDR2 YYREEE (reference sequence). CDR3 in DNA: TGTGCCAGCAGACCAGCCACTGAAGCTTTCTTT. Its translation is CASRPATEAFF.

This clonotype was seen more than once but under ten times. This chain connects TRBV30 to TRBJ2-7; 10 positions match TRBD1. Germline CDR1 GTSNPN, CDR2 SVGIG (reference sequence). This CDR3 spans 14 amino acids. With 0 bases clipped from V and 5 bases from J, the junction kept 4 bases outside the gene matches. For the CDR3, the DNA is TGTGCCTGGAGTGTATGGGACAGGGGCAACGAGCAGTACTTC. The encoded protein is CAWSVWDRGNEQYF. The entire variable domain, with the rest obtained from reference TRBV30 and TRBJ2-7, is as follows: SQTIHQWPATLVQPVGSPLSLECTVEGTSNPNLYWYRQAAGRGLQLLFYSVGIGQISSEVPQNLSASRPQDRQFILSSKKLLLSDSGFYLCAWSVWDRGNEQYFGPGTRLTVT.